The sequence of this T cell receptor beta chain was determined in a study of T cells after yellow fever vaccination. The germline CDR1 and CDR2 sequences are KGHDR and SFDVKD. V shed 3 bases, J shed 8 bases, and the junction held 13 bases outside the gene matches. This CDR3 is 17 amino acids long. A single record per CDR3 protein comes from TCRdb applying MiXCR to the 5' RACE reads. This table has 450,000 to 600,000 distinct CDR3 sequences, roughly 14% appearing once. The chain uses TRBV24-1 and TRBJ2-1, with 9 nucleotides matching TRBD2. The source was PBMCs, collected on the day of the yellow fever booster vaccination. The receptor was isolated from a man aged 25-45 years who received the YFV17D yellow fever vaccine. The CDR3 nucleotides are TGTGCCACCAGTGATCAGGGTAGCGGGAGTGAAAGGCATGAGCAGTTCTTC. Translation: CATSDQGSGSERHEQFF.